This TCR beta chain was sequenced during a study of response to subunit inactivated influenza vaccine. Findings and limits, study-wide: After each seasonal influenza vaccination, few new T cells are recruited, the authors suggested.

In germline, CDR1 is MNHEY, CDR2 SMNVEV (reference sequence). The V and J ends lost 6 bases and 1 base respectively, with 13 bases between them. The CDR3 sequence is 14 residues long. This clonotype occurred a few times. Its antigen remains unknown. TCRdb reprocessed the RT-PCR reads with MiXCR, giving one entry per CDR3 protein. The data show roughly 630,000 distinct CDR3 sequences, approximately 14% seen once. The source material was PBMCs from blood, sampled about 14 days before vaccination. The sequence was collected from a middle-aged man who received an inactivated influenza vaccine. The rearrangement uses TRBV27 and TRBJ2-7; TRBD1 or TRBD2 may be the D gene (5 bases each). The CDR3 DNA is TGTGCCAGCAGCCCGGGACCGGGGTCCTACGAGCAGTACTTC. Translating it yields CASSPGPGSYEQYF.